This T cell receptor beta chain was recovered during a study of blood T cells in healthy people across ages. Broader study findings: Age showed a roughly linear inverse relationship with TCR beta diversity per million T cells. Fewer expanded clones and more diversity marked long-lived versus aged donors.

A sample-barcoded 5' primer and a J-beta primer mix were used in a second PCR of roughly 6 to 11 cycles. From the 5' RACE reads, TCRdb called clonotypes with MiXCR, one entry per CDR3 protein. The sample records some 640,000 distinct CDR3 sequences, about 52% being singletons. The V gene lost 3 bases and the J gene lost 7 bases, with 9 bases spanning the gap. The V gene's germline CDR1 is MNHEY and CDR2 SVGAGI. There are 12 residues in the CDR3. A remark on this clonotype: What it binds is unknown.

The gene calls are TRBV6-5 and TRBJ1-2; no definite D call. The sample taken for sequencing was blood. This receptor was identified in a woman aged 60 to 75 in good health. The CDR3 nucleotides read TGTGCCAGCAGTTATCGTCGAGGTGGCTACACCTTC. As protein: CASSYRRGGYTF.